Below, 26 T cell receptor beta chains from the same sample are listed, as sequenced in a study of CD8 T cells in ankylosing spondylitis. These receptors have no known antigen. TCRdb reprocessed the 5' RACE reads via MiXCR and lists one record per CDR3 protein. The repertoire consists of fewer than 550,000 distinct CDR3 sequences, with approximately 5.3% occurring once and the leading ten covering under 4.5%. Findings and limits, study-wide: The study identified a TCR beta motif of roughly eight highly homologous variants that appeared characteristic of ankylosing spondylitis blood.

The sequencing input was blood, either unsorted or a sorted T cell fraction (not recorded which). Source of these receptors: a male donor with ankylosing spondylitis.

This clonotype has a count of ten or more. The chain links TRBV20-1 to TRBJ1-1, with D maybe TRBD1 (6 bases). The CDR3 extends over 13 amino acids. The germline V gene encodes CDR1 DFQATT and CDR2 SNEGSKA (reference sequence). Trimming took off 5 bases at V and 8 bases at J, with 18 bases between the two ends. The CDR3 sequence is CSAESTFRGEAFF. CDR3 nucleotide sequence: TGCAGTGCTGAGTCGACCTTCAGGGGCGAAGCTTTCTTT.

Ten or more counts support this clonotype. The V gene is TRBV20-1, the J gene TRBJ2-3; D not certain. CDR1 DFQATT and CDR2 SNEGSKA come from the germline V gene (reference sequence). V gave up 1 base and J gave up 5 bases, with 10 bases separating them. The CDR3 loop spans 13 amino acids. The CDR3 DNA sequence: TGCAGTGCTAGAGGTCGTATTAGAGATACGCAGTATTTT. This encodes CSARGRIRDTQYF.

This clonotype was seen at least ten times. This sequence joins TRBV3-1 and TRBJ2-7, with D perhaps TRBD1 (5 bases). The germline V gene encodes CDR1 LGHDT and CDR2 YNNKEL (reference sequence). The CDR3 sequence is 15 residues long. V dropped 1 base and J dropped 2 bases, with 12 bases sitting between them. The CDR3: CASSQGTPFTYEQYF. CDR3 bases: TGTGCCAGCAGCCAAGGGACACCTTTTACCTACGAGCAGTACTTC.

This clonotype appeared many times. The chain joins TRBV20-1 to TRBJ1-1, with 7 positions matching TRBD1. V trimming: 3 bases; J trimming: 1 base; junction bases outside the gene matches: 2. This CDR3 is 13 amino acids long. Looked up from germline, CDR1 is DFQATT and CDR2 is SNEGSKA (reference sequence). CDR3 region: CSASRTGNTEAFF. The CDR3 DNA follows: TGCAGTGCTAGTCGGACAGGGAACACTGAAGCTTTCTTT.

The rearrangement joins TRBV19 to TRBJ2-5; 8 nucleotides match TRBD1. The junction had 8 bases not matched to a gene; V was cut back by 3 bases and J by 5 bases. There are 15 residues in the CDR3. CDR1 and CDR2 from the germline V gene are LNHDA and SQIVND (reference sequence). CDR3 DNA sequence: TGTGCCAGTAGTATGATCCAGGGGGCGCAGGAGACCCAGTACTTC. Encoded protein: CASSMIQGAQETQYF.

This clonotype was picked up many times. CDR3 in amino acids: CASNPLVGAGNEQFF. The CDR3 DNA follows: TGCGCCAGCAACCCTTTAGTTGGGGCGGGGAATGAGCAGTTCTTC. The chain uses TRBV5-1 and TRBJ2-1, with a tentative D call TRBD2 (6 bases). Trimming removed 6 bases at V and 7 bases at J, with 20 bases between. Per the germline V gene, CDR1 is SGHRS and CDR2 is YFSETQ. The CDR3 is made up of 15 amino acids.

This clonotype was counted many times. The rearrangement links TRBV10-3 to TRBJ1-6; 7 positions agree with TRBD1. The CDR3 consists of 14 residues. CDR1 ENHRY and CDR2 SYGVKD come from the germline V gene. V gave up 10 bases and J gave up 12 bases; unmatched junction bases: 15. The CDR3 DNA is TGTGCCACCAGCGGGGACGGGACAGTTGGACCCCTCCACTTT. As protein: CATSGDGTVGPLHF.

This clonotype was recorded many times. The chain is built from TRBV5-1 and TRBJ1-2; weak D call: TRBD1 (5 bases). The V end was cut by 4 bases, the J end by 5 bases, with 15 bases between. This CDR3 is 14 amino acids long. CDR1 and CDR2 from the germline V gene are SGHRS and YFSETQ. The CDR3: CASSIFTGFYGYTF. Written as DNA, the CDR3 is TGCGCCAGCAGCATATTCACAGGTTTTTATGGCTACACCTTC.

This clonotype was observed at least ten times. The V call is TRBV4-2, the J call TRBJ2-7, with D possibly matching TRBD2 (6 bases). The CDR3 loop spans 15 amino acids. Looked up from germline, CDR1 is LGHNA and CDR2 is YNFKEQ. The germline V and J ends were trimmed by 0 bases and 2 bases, with 11 bases remaining between them. CDR3 DNA sequence: TGTGCCAGCAGCCAAGATACCGGGGGACCCTACGAGCAGTACTTC. This translates into CASSQDTGGPYEQYF.

V gene TRBV6-1 combines with J gene TRBJ2-5; D not resolved. CDR1 and CDR2 from the germline V gene are MNHNS and SASEGT. The V end lost 6 bases, the J end lost 5 bases, and 16 bases lay between the germline ends. This CDR3 is built from 14 residues. As DNA, the CDR3 is TGTGCCAGCAGCGCGAATCTCTTCCAGGAGACCCAGTACTTC. It is translated as CASSANLFQETQYF.

Ten or more counts support this clonotype. The chain couples TRBV7-9 to TRBJ2-2, with D perhaps assigned TRBD1 or TRBD2 (6 bases each). The V end was cut by 6 bases, the J end by 2 bases, with 13 bases between. The germline gives CDR1 SEHNR, CDR2 FQNEAQ (reference sequence). The CDR3 loop spans 15 amino acids. The CDR3 here is CASRQGGTNTGELFF. The CDR3 DNA reads TGTGCCAGCAGACAAGGGGGGACAAACACCGGGGAGCTGTTTTTT.

This clonotype was recorded many times. The chain links TRBV11-2 to TRBJ1-1; the D gene is possibly TRBD1 (6 bases). This CDR3 is 13 amino acids long. Germline CDR1 SGHAT, CDR2 FQNNGV. V was pared by 5 bases and J by 4 bases, with 11 bases between. This CDR3 is CASSTRDTTEAFF. As DNA, the CDR3 is TGTGCCAGCAGCACCCGGGACACCACTGAAGCTTTCTTT.

This clonotype was seen many times. The J gene is TRBJ2-3, the V gene TRBV5-1; D not certain. Germline CDR1 is SGHRS and CDR2 is YFSETQ. The CDR3 length is 14 residues. Trimming stripped 0 bases from V and 1 base from J, with 6 bases between. As DNA, the CDR3 is TGCGCCAGCAGCTTGGTGACACGCACAGATACGCAGTATTTT. It specifies CASSLVTRTDTQYF. Complete variable domain (other parts from reference TRBV5-1 and TRBJ2-3): KAGVTQTPRYLIKTRGQQVTLSCSPISGHRSVSWYQQTPGQGLQFLFEYFSETQRNKGNFPGRFSGRQFSNSRSEMNVSTLELGDSALYLCASSLVTRTDTQYFGPGTRLTVL.

In this sample, this clonotype turned up many times. This chain connects TRBV20-1 to TRBJ1-1; D is unclear. The germline V and J ends were trimmed by 3 bases and 3 bases, with 14 bases remaining between them. The CDR3 extends over 14 amino acids. The V gene's germline CDR1 is DFQATT and CDR2 SNEGSKA (reference sequence). This CDR3 reads CSARGGYADTEAFF. In nucleotides, the CDR3 is TGCAGTGCTAGGGGCGGCTATGCGGACACTGAAGCTTTCTTT.

In its sample, this clonotype was seen many times. The rearrangement links TRBV27 to TRBJ1-6; TRBD1 agrees at 8 bases. The length of the CDR3 is 16 residues. In germline, CDR1 is MNHEY, CDR2 SMNVEV (reference sequence). V lost 3 bases and J lost 10; bases outside the gene matches: 11. The CDR3: CASSFDRGSGNSPLHF. CDR3 coding DNA: TGTGCCAGCAGTTTCGACAGGGGCAGTGGAAACTCACCCCTCCACTTT.

Only a few counts were recorded for this clonotype. The chain carries TRBV4-3 and TRBJ2-1, with TRBD1 as a possible D gene (5 bases). V was pared by 1 base and J by 4 bases, with 8 bases between. Germline V lookup: CDR1 LGHNA, CDR2 YSLEER. The CDR3 runs to 14 residues. CDR3 in amino acids: CASSQVDSYNEQFF. In DNA, the CDR3 is TGCGCCAGCAGCCAAGTTGACAGTTACAATGAGCAGTTCTTC.

This clonotype was counted ten times or more. This chain joins TRBV5-1 and TRBJ1-1, with TRBD1 identical over 9 bases. Germline CDR1 SGHRS, CDR2 YFSETQ. With V trimmed by 2 bases and J by 3 bases, 8 bases remained unmatched. The CDR3 is 16 amino acids. In DNA form, the CDR3 reads TGCGCCAGCAGCTTTTCTACAGGGGGCGCGGACACTGAAGCTTTCTTT. It is translated as CASSFSTGGADTEAFF.

This clonotype was observed a few times. The genes are TRBV12-3 or TRBV12-4 and TRBJ1-5; D ambiguous. V was shortened by 2 bases and J by 6 bases, with 8 bases between the two germline ends. The CDR3 has 13 amino acids. The CDR3: CASSLTSLQPQHF. CDR3 DNA: TGTGCCAGCAGTTTAACGTCTCTTCAGCCCCAGCATTTT.

This clonotype appeared many times. The chain uses TRBV6-4 and TRBJ2-2, with 10 bases aligning to TRBD1. The CDR3 sequence is 15 residues long. With 5 bases clipped from V and 5 bases from J, the junction kept 5 bases outside the gene matches. Germline CDR1 and CDR2: MRHNA and SNTAGT. The CDR3 is CASSPGTGETGELFF. In DNA, the CDR3 is TGTGCCAGCAGTCCCGGGACAGGGGAGACCGGGGAGCTGTTTTTT.

At least ten counts were recorded for this clonotype. This chain links TRBV7-2 with TRBJ1-5, with D unclear. The CDR3 is made up of 14 amino acids. Trimming left V 1 base short and J 7 bases short, with 11 bases between. CDR1 is SGHTA and CDR2 is FQGNSA in the germline V gene. The CDR3 region has the DNA TGTGCCAGCAGCTTAGTGGTGGGAGGGCAGCCCCAGCATTTT. Its protein product is CASSLVVGGQPQHF.

The rearrangement joins TRBV4-3 to TRBJ2-2, with TRBD1 matching over 8 bases. Germline CDR1 and CDR2: LGHNA and YSLEER. J gave up 0 bases and V 5 bases, and 2 bases lay outside the gene matches. The CDR3 has 15 residues. CDR3 region: CASSMDRANTGELFF. The CDR3 nucleotides read TGCGCCAGCAGCATGGACAGGGCGAACACCGGGGAGCTGTTTTTT.

This clonotype was recorded many times. The chain recombines TRBV7-9 with TRBJ2-7, with D tentatively TRBD1 or TRBD2 (5 bases each). The CDR3 length is 12 residues. The germline V and J ends were trimmed by 1 base and 6 bases, with 7 bases remaining between them. Germline-derived CDR1 and CDR2 are SEHNR and FQNEAQ (reference sequence). CDR3 sequence: CASSLVGAEQYF. For the CDR3, the DNA is TGTGCCAGCAGCTTAGTCGGGGCCGAGCAGTACTTC.

This clonotype turned up a few times. The V and J genes are TRBV28 and TRBJ2-2, with TRBD1 identical over 8 bases. This CDR3 has 18 residues. V trimming: 6 bases; J trimming: 4 bases; junction bases outside the gene matches: 16. CDR1 is MDHEN and CDR2 is SYDVKM in the germline V gene. The CDR3 loop reads CASSPLRGRGLVTGELFF. CDR3 in DNA: TGTGCCAGCAGCCCACTCAGGGGCAGGGGGCTGGTCACCGGGGAGCTGTTTTTT.

The CDR3 region is CSVLKPMNTEAFF. In DNA form, the CDR3 reads TGCAGCGTCCTGAAGCCTATGAACACTGAAGCTTTCTTT. The chain joins TRBV29-1 to TRBJ1-1; D unresolved. V was pared by 6 bases and J by 0 bases, with 11 bases between. CDR1 is SQVTM, CDR2 ANQGSEA, per germline. The CDR3 length is 13 residues.

This clonotype came up many times. V is TRBV4-3 and J is TRBJ2-6; 8 positions match TRBD1. Germline V lookup: CDR1 LGHNA, CDR2 YSLEER. The CDR3 length is 17 residues. Germline trimming cut 4 bases from V and 3 bases from J; bases unmatched to any gene: 8. The CDR3 reads CASSPGTGVYGANVLTF. The CDR3 DNA follows: TGCGCCAGCAGCCCGGGGACAGGAGTGTATGGGGCCAACGTCCTGACTTTC.

Points on this clonotype: Being one base from a much bigger clone, this may be a read error. The V call is TRBV30, the J call TRBJ1-1, with 7 bases that match TRBD1. Germline CDR1 GTSNPN, CDR2 SVGIG (reference sequence). The CDR3 loop spans 12 amino acids. The CDR3 reads CASRQGRSEASF. DNA for the CDR3: TGTGCCTCGCGACAGGGACGATCTGAAGCTTCCTTT.